This entry lists 15 T cell receptor beta chains sequenced from one sample in a study of blood T cell repertoires in COVID-19. Assay: immunoSEQ multiplex PCR; the TCRdb copy retains only in-frame clones and omits some. The sample carries about 210,000 clones, around 90% recorded once. Sequenced: peripheral blood. The receptors come from a man aged 70 or older with acute or convalescent COVID-19.

The gene calls are TRBV6-5 and TRBJ1-1, with unresolved D. The CDR3 length is 13 residues. The V and J ends lost 0 bases and 1 base respectively, with 3 bases between them. Germline CDR1 reads MNHEY; CDR2 reads SVGAGI. The CDR3 nucleotides are TGTGCCAGCAGTTACTCCAAGAACACTGAAGCTTTCTTT. This gives the protein CASSYSKNTEAFF.

The chain joins TRBV5-1 to TRBJ2-3; 11 bases align to TRBD2. This CDR3 contains 15 residues. After removal of 3 bases from V and 4 bases from J, the junction contained 4 bases not matched to a gene. From germline, CDR1 is SGHRS and CDR2 YFSETQ. The CDR3 nucleotides are TGCGCCAGCAGCTCACTAGCGGGAGTGGCAGATACGCAGTATTTT. Residues: CASSSLAGVADTQYF.

The chain has TRBV28 and TRBJ2-7; possibly TRBD2 for D (5 bases). CDR1 is MDHEN, CDR2 SYDVKM, per germline. The V and J ends lost 3 bases and 6 bases respectively, with 12 bases between them. This CDR3 has 13 residues. The CDR3 region has the DNA TGTGCCAGCAGTTTGGGCAGCGAGGGCGAGCAGTACTTC. It encodes CASSLGSEGEQYF.

The chain has TRBV6-6 and TRBJ2-5; no firm D call. Germline V lookup: CDR1 MNHNY, CDR2 SVGAGI (reference sequence). The V end lost 7 bases, the J end lost 7 bases, and 16 bases lay between the germline ends. The CDR3 extends over 13 amino acids. This CDR3 reads CASTNTALGTQYF. CDR3 bases: TGTGCCAGCACAAACACAGCTTTGGGGACCCAGTACTTC.

The V call is TRBV11-3, the J call TRBJ2-2, with D perhaps TRBD2 (6 bases). V dropped 5 bases and J dropped 2 bases, with 15 bases sitting between them. CDR1 is SGHNT and CDR2 is YENEEA in the germline V gene. This CDR3 has 16 amino acids. The CDR3 nucleotides read TGTGCCAGCAGCCCTCAGGGCGCGGGAAACACCGGGGAGCTGTTTTTT. Its protein is CASSPQGAGNTGELFF.

The chain combines TRBV18 with TRBJ2-1; D not certain. The CDR3 totals 16 residues. Between the trimmed V and J ends, which lost 2 bases and 2 bases, there was a span of 13 bases. Germline lookup yields CDR1 KGHSH and CDR2 LQKENI. CDR3 DNA sequence: TGTGCCAGCTCACCATTCCAGTATCCGACCTACAATGAGCAGTTCTTC. This encodes CASSPFQYPTYNEQFF.

This clone was counted once. The V and J genes are TRBV10-3 and TRBJ1-1; TRBD1 is a possible D gene (5 bases). The CDR3 sequence is 15 residues long. Trimming cost V 3 bases and J 0 bases, with 11 bases left between them. Germline loops: CDR1 ENHRY, CDR2 SYGVKD. DNA for the CDR3: TGTGCCATCAGTGAACAACAGGCCTTGAACACTGAAGCTTTCTTT. Encoded protein: CAISEQQALNTEAFF.

This rearrangement joins TRBV10-3 to TRBJ2-7; 7 bases fit TRBD2. Trimming cost V 2 bases and J 6 bases; bases outside gene matches: 4. This CDR3 has 13 residues. Germline-derived CDR1 and CDR2 are ENHRY and SYGVKD. CDR3 DNA: TGTGCCATCAGTGAGGGGAGGGCTGGCGAGCAGTACTTC. Residues: CAISEGRAGEQYF.

This sequence joins TRBV12-2 and TRBJ2-2; TRBD2, the table's D call, lacks a check against the DNA. TRBV12-2 represents a pseudogene. The CDR3 spans 14 residues. The CDR3 DNA reads as TGTGCAAGTCGCTTTTGGAGCGGGTCCGGGGAGCTGTTTTTT. Its protein is CASRFWSGSGELFF.

V usage is TRBV18 and J usage is TRBJ2-7, with a possible D match to TRBD2 (7 bases). Deletions cut 2 bases from V and 6 bases from J, with 8 bases between. Germline V lookup: CDR1 KGHSH, CDR2 LQKENI. The CDR3 loop spans 12 amino acids. As DNA, the CDR3 is TGTGCCAGCTCACCAAGGGGGGGCGAGCAGTACTTC. Translating gives CASSPRGGEQYF.

This sequence joins TRBV19 and TRBJ2-7, with 9 bases lining up with TRBD2. Trimming removed 5 bases from V and 3 bases from J; junction bases left unmatched: 8. Germline CDR1 reads LNHDA; CDR2 reads SQIVND (reference sequence). This CDR3 spans 15 amino acids. CDR3 nucleotides: TGTGCCAGTAGTGGCGTAGCGGGAGCCCACTACGAGCAGTACTTC. Encoded protein: CASSGVAGAHYEQYF.

The V and J genes are TRBV3-1 (or the pseudogene TRBV3-2) and TRBJ2-1; 9 nucleotides match TRBD1. CDR1 and CDR2 from the germline V gene are LGHDT and YNNKEL (reference sequence). The CDR3 contains 15 residues. V trimming: 3 bases; J trimming: 8 bases; junction bases outside the gene matches: 8. The CDR3: CASSQQSGQGYEQFF. CDR3 coding DNA: TGTGCCAGCAGCCAGCAATCGGGACAGGGCTATGAGCAGTTCTTC.

The CDR3: CSVVLQGDSNQPQHF. The CDR3 nucleotides read TGCAGCGTTGTGTTGCAGGGCGATAGCAATCAGCCCCAGCATTTT. This chain uses TRBV29-1 with TRBJ1-5, with a possible D match to TRBD1 (5 bases). The CDR3 runs 15 residues. V lost 4 bases, J lost 0 bases, and 13 bases lay in between. Germline CDR1 and CDR2: SQVTM and ANQGSEA. The full variable domain, its missing parts supplied by reference TRBV29-1 and TRBJ1-5, is SAVISQKPSRDICQRGTSLTIQCQVDSQVTMMFWYRQQPGQSLTLIATANQGSEATYESGFVIDKFPISRPNLTFSTLTVSNMSPEDSSIYLCSVVLQGDSNQPQHFGDGTRLSIL.

The genes are TRBV28 and TRBJ1-2; the D is unclear. Germline-derived CDR1 and CDR2 are MDHEN and SYDVKM. Trimming cost V 4 bases and J 2 bases, with 17 bases left between them. This CDR3 is 16 amino acids long. The CDR3 spells CASSSDWIGLNYGYTF. In nucleotides, the CDR3 is TGTGCCAGCAGTTCCGATTGGATAGGACTAAACTATGGCTACACCTTC.

The chain employs TRBV7-9 and TRBJ1-2; 9 nucleotides align to TRBD1. The ends lost 3 bases at V and 4 bases at J; junction bases unmatched: 9. Germline V lookup: CDR1 SEHNR, CDR2 FQNEAQ (reference sequence). CDR3 length: 16 amino acids. CDR3 residues: CASSFSSRTGVYGYTF. CDR3 in DNA: TGTGCCAGCAGCTTTTCCTCTCGGACAGGGGTCTATGGCTACACCTTC. The entire variable domain, with the rest obtained from reference TRBV7-9 and TRBJ1-2, is as follows: DTGVSQNPRHKITKRGQNVTFRCDPISEHNRLYWYRQTLGQGPEFLTYFQNEAQLEKSRLLSDRFSAERPKGSFSTLEIQRTEQGDSAMYLCASSFSSRTGVYGYTFGSGTRLTVV.